This T cell receptor (beta chain) originates from a study of vaccination effects on CD4 cells after COVID-19. Data came from immunoSEQ multiplex PCR; TCRdb stores just in-frame clones and leaves some out. The data show some 70,000 clones, with around 80% seen just once and about 12% held by the top ten. Worth noting for this clone: The antigen is not known. The sample holds other DNA sequences that translate to the same CDR3.

V gave up 1 base and J gave up 5 bases, with 4 bases separating them. The germline gives CDR1 KGHDR, CDR2 SFDVKD. This CDR3 region has 12 residues. CD4+ T cells specific for antigen were expanded with viral peptide pools by the ViraFEST assay before sequencing. A roughly ten-day culture period preceded the isolation of CD4+ T cells. Testing of the vaccine recipients showed negative nucleocapsid antibodies and no prior SARS-CoV-2 infection. They grew a few million PBMC in each well, adding 7.5 to 10 IU/ml IL-2 and approximately 10 ug/ml peptides. Half of the medium was exchanged for IL-2 medium on both days 3 and 7.

Sequenced here: CD4+ T cells from PBMCs cultured with SARS-CoV-2 spike peptides, sampled before COVID-19 vaccination. The sequence came from a human donor who received a COVID-19 vaccine. The V and J genes are TRBV24-1 and TRBJ2-5, with unresolved D. The CDR3 bases are TGTGCCACCAGTGATTTACGGGAGACCCAGTACTTC. It translates to CATSDLRETQYF.